The 9 T cell receptor beta chains presented below share a single source sample, sequenced in a study of blood T cell repertoires in COVID-19. TCRdb's table, derived via immunoSEQ multiplex PCR, lists solely in-frame clones and lacks some. The table shows under 35,000 clones, with about 89% occurring only once. The sample comprised peripheral blood. These receptors were taken from a human donor in a cohort sampled during active COVID-19.

The genes are TRBV19 and TRBJ1-3, with a possible D match to TRBD1 (5 bases). Germline CDR1 is LNHDA and CDR2 is SQIVND (reference sequence). The CDR3 is 16 amino acids. The V gene lost 5 bases and the J gene lost 0 bases, with 14 bases spanning the gap. The CDR3 reads CASSVDSSVSGNTIYF. CDR3 DNA sequence: TGTGCCAGTAGTGTCGACAGCTCCGTCTCTGGAAACACCATATATTTT. Combining the CDR3 with reference TRBV19 and TRBJ1-3 gives the whole variable domain DGGITQSPKYLFRKEGQNVTLSCEQNLNHDAMYWYRQDPGQGLRLIYYSQIVNDFQKGDIAEGYSVSREKKESFPLTVTSAQKNPTAFYLCASSVDSSVSGNTIYFGEGSWLTVV.

In its sample, this clone was seen once. This chain joins TRBV29-1 and TRBJ2-5, with 9 nucleotides matching TRBD1. The V and J ends lost 6 bases and 5 bases, in that order; junction bases with no gene match: 7. Germline CDR1 and CDR2: SQVTM and ANQGSEA. The CDR3 runs to 13 residues. In DNA, the CDR3 is TGCAGCGTGGACAGGGGACATAAGGAGACCCAGTACTTC. This codes for CSVDRGHKETQYF.

This clone was seen just once. The chain couples TRBV5-4 to TRBJ2-3; 7 bases fit TRBD2. Germline trimming cut 7 bases from V and 1 base from J; bases unmatched to any gene: 9. The CDR3 spans 15 residues. Looked up from germline, CDR1 is SGHNT and CDR2 is YYREEE (reference sequence). The CDR3 is CASVQASGGTDTQYF. As DNA, the CDR3 is TGTGCCAGCGTCCAAGCAAGCGGGGGCACAGATACGCAGTATTTT. Complete variable domain (other parts from reference TRBV5-4 and TRBJ2-3): ETGVTQSPTHLIKTRGQQVTLRCSSQSGHNTVSWYQQALGQGPQFIFQYYREEENGRGNFPPRFSGLQFPNYSSELNVNALELDDSALYLCASVQASGGTDTQYFGPGTRLTVL.

The chain has TRBV10-2 and TRBJ1-1, with D possibly matching TRBD1 (6 bases). The CDR3 runs 14 residues. The germline V gene encodes CDR1 WSHSY and CDR2 SAAADI. The V and J ends lost 6 bases and 7 bases respectively, with 18 bases between them. In DNA, the CDR3 is TGCGCCAGCAGCCTATTCAGGGGAGAGGGTGAAGCTTTCTTT. Amino acids: CASSLFRGEGEAFF.

DNA of the CDR3: TGTGCCAGCAGCTTGGGGTTACAGGGTTCCTATAATTCACCCCTCCACTTT. Encoded protein: CASSLGLQGSYNSPLHF. The V and J genes are TRBV5-4 and TRBJ1-6, with D possibly TRBD1 on 6 matching bases. Trimming shortened V by 0 bases and J by 1 base, and 11 bases separated the two germline ends. CDR3 size: 17 residues. CDR1 and CDR2 (germline): SGHNT, YYREEE (reference sequence).

The chain carries TRBV3-1 (or the pseudogene TRBV3-2) and TRBJ2-6; 8 bases agree with TRBD1. The CDR3 has 21 residues. Trimming took 1 base from V and 1 from J; bases not matched to a gene: 15. CDR1 LGHDT and CDR2 YNNKEL come from the germline V gene (reference sequence). CDR3 nucleotide sequence: TGTGCCAGCAGCCAAGGTCCACCCCACGGACAGGGAAGTTCTGGGGCCAACGTCCTGACTTTC. Its translation: CASSQGPPHGQGSSGANVLTF.

The genes are TRBV3-1 (or the pseudogene TRBV3-2) and TRBJ1-1, with D unclear. CDR3 size: 14 residues. Per the germline V gene, CDR1 is LGHDT and CDR2 is YNNKEL (reference sequence). V lost 4 bases, J lost 2 bases, and 11 bases lay in between. The CDR3 sequence: CASSPTVSNTEAFF. The CDR3 bases are TGTGCCAGCAGCCCCACAGTTTCCAACACTGAAGCTTTCTTT.

V usage is TRBV7-2 and J usage is TRBJ2-5, with D uncertain. Germline loops: CDR1 SGHTA, CDR2 FQGNSA. Trimming took 6 bases from V and 4 from J, leaving 9 bases between them. The CDR3 has 12 residues. CDR3 coding DNA: TGTGCCAGCAGTTCCCTCTCAGAGACCCAGTACTTC. This codes for CASSSLSETQYF.

This clone was seen a few times. This chain connects TRBV29-1 to TRBJ2-1; 11 bases fit TRBD2. J lost 5 bases, V lost 5 bases, and 8 bases had no gene match. The CDR3 sequence is 15 residues long. The germline V gene encodes CDR1 SQVTM and CDR2 ANQGSEA. DNA for the CDR3: TGCAGCGTTCCCTCTACTAGCGGGGGCGACAATGAGCAGTTCTTC. Its protein product is CSVPSTSGGDNEQFF.